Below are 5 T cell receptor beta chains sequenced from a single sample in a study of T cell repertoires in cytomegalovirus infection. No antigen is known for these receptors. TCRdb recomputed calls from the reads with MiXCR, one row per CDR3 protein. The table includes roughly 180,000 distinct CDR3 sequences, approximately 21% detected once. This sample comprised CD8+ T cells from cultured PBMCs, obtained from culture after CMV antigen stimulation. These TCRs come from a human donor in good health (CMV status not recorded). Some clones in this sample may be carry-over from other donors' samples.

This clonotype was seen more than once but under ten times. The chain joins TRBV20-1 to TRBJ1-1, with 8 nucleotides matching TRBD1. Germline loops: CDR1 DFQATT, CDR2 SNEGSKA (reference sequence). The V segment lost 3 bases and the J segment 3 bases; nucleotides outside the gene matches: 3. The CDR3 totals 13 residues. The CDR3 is CSARGGQDTEAFF. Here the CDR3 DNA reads TGCAGTGCTAGGGGGGGACAGGACACTGAAGCTTTCTTT.

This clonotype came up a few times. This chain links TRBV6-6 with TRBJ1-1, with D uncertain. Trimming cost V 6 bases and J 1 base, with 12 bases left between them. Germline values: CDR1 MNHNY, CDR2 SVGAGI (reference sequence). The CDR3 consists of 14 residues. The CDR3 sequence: CASRRMDENTEAFF. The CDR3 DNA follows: TGTGCCAGCAGAAGAATGGACGAGAACACTGAAGCTTTCTTT.

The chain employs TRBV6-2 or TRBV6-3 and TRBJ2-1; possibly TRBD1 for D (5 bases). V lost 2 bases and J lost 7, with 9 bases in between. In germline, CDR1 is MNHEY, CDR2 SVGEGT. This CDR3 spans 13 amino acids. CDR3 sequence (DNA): TGTGCCAGCAGTTACGGTAGGGGTAATGAGCAGTTCTTC. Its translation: CASSYGRGNEQFF.

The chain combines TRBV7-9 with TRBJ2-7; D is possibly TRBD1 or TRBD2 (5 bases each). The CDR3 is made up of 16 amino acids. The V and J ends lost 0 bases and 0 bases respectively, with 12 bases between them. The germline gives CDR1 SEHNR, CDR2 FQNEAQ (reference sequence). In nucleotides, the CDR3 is TGTGCCAGCAGCTTAGCCCAGGGACGGTACTCCTACGAGCAGTACTTC. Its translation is CASSLAQGRYSYEQYF.

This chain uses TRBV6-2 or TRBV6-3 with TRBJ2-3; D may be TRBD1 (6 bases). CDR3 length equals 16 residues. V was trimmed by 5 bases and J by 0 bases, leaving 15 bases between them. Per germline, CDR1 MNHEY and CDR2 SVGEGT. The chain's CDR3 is CASSTDSGQSTDTQYF. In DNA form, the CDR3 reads TGTGCCAGCAGTACTGACTCGGGACAAAGCACAGATACGCAGTATTTT.